This T cell receptor beta chain was found in a study of high-grade serous ovarian cancer treatment subgroups. Assay: immunoSEQ multiplex PCR; the TCRdb copy retains only in-frame clones and omits some. The profile shows thousands of clones, more than 70% of them singletons. This CDR3 contains 14 residues. The V gene's germline CDR1 is SGHRS and CDR2 YFSETQ. J gave up 4 bases and V 0 bases, and 1 base lay outside the gene matches. Tumor tissue was taken before any definitive surgery or chemotherapy was given. The specimen sequenced was tumor tissue. This TCR derives from a human donor with high-grade serous ovarian cancer. The chain recombines TRBV5-1 with TRBJ1-2; 9 nucleotides line up with TRBD1. CDR3 coding DNA: TGCGCCAGCAGCTTGGGGACAGGGGCCTATGGCTACACCTTC. It encodes CASSLGTGAYGYTF.